The rows below give T cell receptor beta chains drawn from one sample of a study of patients and donors after allogeneic stem cell transplantation. TCRdb recomputed calls from the RT-PCR reads with MiXCR, one row per CDR3 protein. The table lists fewer than 500,000 distinct CDR3 sequences, roughly 17% of them singletons, with around 7.2% in the top ten. Sequenced material: blood, either unsorted or a sorted T cell fraction (not recorded which). Receptors were obtained from a human donor who was either an allogeneic HSCT recipient or a stem cell or donor lymphocyte infusion donor (not recorded which). It is not recorded whose cells these are; they may come from a transplant donor. CDR3s include the opening cysteine and the closing phenylalanine or tryptophan. Fields, in order: CDR3 DNA, CDR3 protein, J gene, clone size, D gene, V gene. D genes are given only for firm matches. The listing skips clone size in some rows; elsewhere it reads once, few, many or a size class.

cdr3_nt: TGTGCCGCGGCGGGGGCGCGAGGGGGTACTGAAGCTTTCTTT; cdr3_aa: CAAAGARGGTEAFF; j_call: TRBJ1-1; clone_size: few; d_call: -; v_call: TRBV2
cdr3_nt: TGTGCCAGCAGTGACCTAGTCATAGGCACAGATACGCAGTATTTT; cdr3_aa: CASSDLVIGTDTQYF; j_call: TRBJ2-3; clone_size: few; d_call: -; v_call: TRBV6-1
cdr3_nt: TGTGCCAGCTCCGGGACAGGGTTGCTGGTCGGTGAAGCTTTCTTT; cdr3_aa: CASSGTGLLVGEAFF; j_call: TRBJ1-1; clone_size: many; d_call: TRBD1; v_call: TRBV12-3/TRBV12-4
cdr3_nt: TGCGCCAGCAGCTTGGAGGCGACAGGGTACCCCGGGACTGAAGCTTTCTTT; cdr3_aa: CASSLEATGYPGTEAFF; j_call: TRBJ1-1; clone_size: -; d_call: TRBD1; v_call: TRBV5-1
cdr3_nt: TGTGCCAGCAGTTACGGGGACGCCACCGGGGAGCTGTTTTTT; cdr3_aa: CASSYGDATGELFF; j_call: TRBJ2-2; clone_size: few; d_call: -; v_call: TRBV6-2/TRBV6-3
cdr3_nt: TGTGCCAGCACCCCGGACAGGGGACTCTACGAGCAGTACTTC; cdr3_aa: CASTPDRGLYEQYF; j_call: TRBJ2-7; clone_size: -; d_call: TRBD1; v_call: TRBV7-8
cdr3_nt: TGTGCCAGCTCACAAACGGAGAACACTGAAGCTTTCTTT; cdr3_aa: CASSQTENTEAFF; j_call: TRBJ1-1; clone_size: -; d_call: -; v_call: TRBV18
cdr3_nt: TGTGCCAGCAGGGATCAGGGGGTGGGTTACAATGAGCAGTTCTTC; cdr3_aa: CASRDQGVGYNEQFF; j_call: TRBJ2-1; clone_size: -; d_call: TRBD1; v_call: TRBV2
cdr3_nt: TGTGCCAGCAGCCTAACTGGGGGTCGTCGAACTGAAGCTTTCTTT; cdr3_aa: CASSLTGGRRTEAFF; j_call: TRBJ1-1; clone_size: -; d_call: -; v_call: TRBV5-6
cdr3_nt: TGTGCCAGCGTCCGGGAGAGGGGCACAGATACGCAGTATTTT; cdr3_aa: CASVRERGTDTQYF; j_call: TRBJ2-3; clone_size: -; d_call: -; v_call: TRBV2
cdr3_nt: TGTGCCAGCAGTCGGTGGACAGGGGCTTCCTACGAGCAGTACTTC; cdr3_aa: CASSRWTGASYEQYF; j_call: TRBJ2-7; clone_size: -; d_call: TRBD1; v_call: TRBV6-2/TRBV6-3
cdr3_nt: TGTGCCAGCCTCGGGGTGGAGGGGTGGAACACCGGGGAGCTGTTTTTT; cdr3_aa: CASLGVEGWNTGELFF; j_call: TRBJ2-2; clone_size: few; d_call: -; v_call: TRBV6-1
cdr3_nt: TGTGCCTGTTACCCGGGACAGGCCTTGCGTTACACCTTC; cdr3_aa: CACYPGQALRYTF; j_call: TRBJ1-2; clone_size: -; d_call: TRBD1; v_call: TRBV30
cdr3_nt: TGTGCCAGCTTTACGGTTGAAGAGACCCAGTACTTC; cdr3_aa: CASFTVEETQYF; j_call: TRBJ2-5; clone_size: -; d_call: -; v_call: TRBV6-4
cdr3_nt: TGCGCCAGCAGGAGTGGACAGGGGAACACTGAAGCTTTCTTT; cdr3_aa: CASRSGQGNTEAFF; j_call: TRBJ1-1; clone_size: many; d_call: TRBD1; v_call: TRBV5-1
cdr3_nt: TGCGCCAGCAGCTTGGCCCTTAGCACAAAATACAATGAGCAGTTCTTC; cdr3_aa: CASSLALSTKYNEQFF; j_call: TRBJ2-1; clone_size: many; d_call: -; v_call: TRBV5-1
cdr3_nt: TGTGCCAGCAGCTTGAGGGGGCAGAATAACAATGAGCAGTTCTTC; cdr3_aa: CASSLRGQNNNEQFF; j_call: TRBJ2-1; clone_size: few; d_call: TRBD1; v_call: TRBV7-2
cdr3_nt: TGTGCCACCAGGGACGGGGGGGGAGGCACTGAAGCTTTCTTT; cdr3_aa: CATRDGGGGTEAFF; j_call: TRBJ1-1; clone_size: few; d_call: -; v_call: TRBV24-1
cdr3_nt: TGCAGTGCTAGAGGGGCCCTTTCCTACAATGAGCAGTTCTTC; cdr3_aa: CSARGALSYNEQFF; j_call: TRBJ2-1; clone_size: -; d_call: -; v_call: TRBV20-1
cdr3_nt: TGTGCCAGCAGCCTTCAGCCAACTAGCGGGAGTACTTACGAGCAGTACTTC; cdr3_aa: CASSLQPTSGSTYEQYF; j_call: TRBJ2-7; clone_size: few; d_call: TRBD2; v_call: TRBV7-7
cdr3_nt: TGCGCCAGCAGCCCTGCTGGTCGGGGGTCCAACTACAATGAGCAGTTCTTC; cdr3_aa: CASSPAGRGSNYNEQFF; j_call: TRBJ2-1; clone_size: few; d_call: -; v_call: TRBV4-1
cdr3_nt: TGTGCCAGCAGTTTAGACGGGCGCGAGCAGTACTTC; cdr3_aa: CASSLDGREQYF; j_call: TRBJ2-7; clone_size: few; d_call: -; v_call: TRBV12-3/TRBV12-4
cdr3_nt: TGTGCCAGCAGTGTCGACGGTCAATATGGCTACACCTTC; cdr3_aa: CASSVDGQYGYTF; j_call: TRBJ1-2; clone_size: few; d_call: -; v_call: TRBV2
cdr3_nt: TGTGCCAGCAGCGTGACCGGGACGGGGCTTGAAAAACTGTTTTTT; cdr3_aa: CASSVTGTGLEKLFF; j_call: TRBJ1-4; clone_size: few; d_call: -; v_call: TRBV9
cdr3_nt: TGCGCCAGCAGCCCATCGACAGGGACAGACGAGCAGTACTTC; cdr3_aa: CASSPSTGTDEQYF; j_call: TRBJ2-7; clone_size: -; d_call: TRBD1; v_call: TRBV4-1
cdr3_nt: TGTGCCAGCAGCCGTACAGGGAGAAGCCAAGAGACCCAGTACTTC; cdr3_aa: CASSRTGRSQETQYF; j_call: TRBJ2-5; clone_size: few; d_call: -; v_call: TRBV5-6
cdr3_nt: TGTGCCACCAGGGATGGAGTAGCGGGGGGCCTGGAGACCCAGTACTTC; cdr3_aa: CATRDGVAGGLETQYF; j_call: TRBJ2-5; clone_size: few; d_call: TRBD2; v_call: TRBV6-1
cdr3_nt: TGTGCCAGCAGCCAAGTCCTAGTAGCGGGGGGATTTCTGGAGACCCAGTACTTC; cdr3_aa: CASSQVLVAGGFLETQYF; j_call: TRBJ2-5; clone_size: few; d_call: TRBD2; v_call: TRBV3-1
cdr3_nt: TGTGCCACCAGCAGAGATCAGGCAGCCCAAGAGACCCAGTACTTC; cdr3_aa: CATSRDQAAQETQYF; j_call: TRBJ2-5; clone_size: many; d_call: -; v_call: TRBV15
cdr3_nt: TGTGCCAGCAGTTACGATCCAGGGGGCTCCTACGAGCAGTACTTC; cdr3_aa: CASSYDPGGSYEQYF; j_call: TRBJ2-7; clone_size: -; d_call: TRBD1; v_call: TRBV6-2/TRBV6-3
cdr3_nt: TGTGCCAGCCGGGACACCCCTTGGAATCAGCCCCAGCATTTT; cdr3_aa: CASRDTPWNQPQHF; j_call: TRBJ1-5; clone_size: -; d_call: -; v_call: TRBV6-1
cdr3_nt: TGTGCCAGCAGCTTATTTCGGGGCATGAACACTGAAGCTTTCTTT; cdr3_aa: CASSLFRGMNTEAFF; j_call: TRBJ1-1; clone_size: -; d_call: -; v_call: TRBV5-6
cdr3_nt: TGTGCCCGCAGCTTGGACTTCTACGAGCAGTACTTC; cdr3_aa: CARSLDFYEQYF; j_call: TRBJ2-7; clone_size: -; d_call: -; v_call: TRBV7-2
cdr3_nt: TGTGCCAGCAGCGTAGACCGCCCGGAACTAGCGGGTGAGCAGTTCTTC; cdr3_aa: CASSVDRPELAGEQFF; j_call: TRBJ2-1; clone_size: many; d_call: TRBD2; v_call: TRBV9
cdr3_nt: TGTGCCAGCAGTCCGACAATGCGCTCCTACAATGAGCAGTTCTTC; cdr3_aa: CASSPTMRSYNEQFF; j_call: TRBJ2-1; clone_size: -; d_call: -; v_call: TRBV9
cdr3_nt: TGTGCCAGCTCTCCGGTGGGGGGATTGAATGACTACGAGCAGTACTTC; cdr3_aa: CASSPVGGLNDYEQYF; j_call: TRBJ2-7; clone_size: few; d_call: -; v_call: TRBV5-6
cdr3_nt: TGTGCCAGCAGCCCCCTCGGGACTTTACCCGAGCAGTACTTC; cdr3_aa: CASSPLGTLPEQYF; j_call: TRBJ2-7; clone_size: -; d_call: -; v_call: TRBV4-2
cdr3_nt: TGTGCCAGCAGCTATAGACTAGCGGGGGGTCCAGATACGCAGTATTTT; cdr3_aa: CASSYRLAGGPDTQYF; j_call: TRBJ2-3; clone_size: many; d_call: TRBD2; v_call: TRBV5-8
cdr3_nt: TGTGCCATCAGTGAGACAGGGACCCACGAGCAGTACTTC; cdr3_aa: CAISETGTHEQYF; j_call: TRBJ2-7; clone_size: -; d_call: -; v_call: TRBV10-3
cdr3_nt: TGTGCCAGCAGCCTGACGCCGACTGGTAGCAATCAGCCCCAGCATTTT; cdr3_aa: CASSLTPTGSNQPQHF; j_call: TRBJ1-5; clone_size: many; d_call: -; v_call: TRBV12-3/TRBV12-4
cdr3_nt: TGTGCCATCAGTGAACTAGCGGGAGATACGCAGTATTTT; cdr3_aa: CAISELAGDTQYF; j_call: TRBJ2-3; clone_size: few; d_call: TRBD2; v_call: TRBV10-3
cdr3_nt: TGTGCCACCAGCAGAGGGCGGTTCGGGAGGAACACTGAAGCTTTCTTT; cdr3_aa: CATSRGRFGRNTEAFF; j_call: TRBJ1-1; clone_size: once; d_call: -; v_call: TRBV15
cdr3_nt: TGTGCCAGCAGCTTGGAAAGTAACACTGAAGCTTTCTTT; cdr3_aa: CASSLESNTEAFF; j_call: TRBJ1-1; clone_size: many; d_call: -; v_call: TRBV7-9
cdr3_nt: TGTGCCAGCAGCGTATCTAGCGGGAGGGTGAACACCGGGGAGCTGTTTTTT; cdr3_aa: CASSVSSGRVNTGELFF; j_call: TRBJ2-2; clone_size: -; d_call: TRBD2; v_call: TRBV9
cdr3_nt: TGTGCCTGGAGTTCTAAAGAGACCCAGTACTTC; cdr3_aa: CAWSSKETQYF; j_call: TRBJ2-5; clone_size: few; d_call: -; v_call: TRBV30
cdr3_nt: TGTGCCAGCACCGAGGGCACATACACTGAAGCTTTCTTT; cdr3_aa: CASTEGTYTEAFF; j_call: TRBJ1-1; clone_size: few; d_call: -; v_call: TRBV6-2/TRBV6-3
cdr3_nt: TGTGCCAGCAGCCGACTAGCGGGAAGGTCCGGGGAGCTGTTTTTT; cdr3_aa: CASSRLAGRSGELFF; j_call: TRBJ2-2; clone_size: -; d_call: TRBD2; v_call: TRBV6-2/TRBV6-3
cdr3_nt: TGTGCCAGCAGTCCCCGCGAGGGACTTAGGTACGAGCAGTACTTC; cdr3_aa: CASSPREGLRYEQYF; j_call: TRBJ2-7; clone_size: few; d_call: -; v_call: TRBV28
cdr3_nt: TGCAGTGCTAGTAGGCGGCCGAGCTCCTACAATGAGCAGTTCTTC; cdr3_aa: CSASRRPSSYNEQFF; j_call: TRBJ2-1; clone_size: many; d_call: -; v_call: TRBV20-1